Listed below are T cell receptor beta chains from one sample, sequenced in a study of blood T cell repertoires in COVID-19. Libraries were prepared by immunoSEQ multiplex PCR; TCRdb keeps only in-frame clonotypes and omits some of them. This sample has roughly 190,000 clones, with 65% to 90% found just once. Sequencing was done on a sample of PBMCs or T cells enriched from blood (not recorded which). The receptors stem from a man aged 35 to 55 who had recovered from COVID-19. Both conserved end residues are part of each CDR3. A D gene is named only where the DNA matches it firmly. The size field is filled for only some rows; it gives once, few, many or a size class.

V gene,clone size,CDR3 length,J gene,D gene,CDR3 DNA,CDR3 protein
TRBV18,-,14,TRBJ1-2,TRBD1,TGTGCCAGCTCACGTGACAGGGGGGGCTATGGCTACACCTTC,CASSRDRGGYGYTF
TRBV6-5,-,14,TRBJ1-4,-,TGTGCCAGCAGCCGGACTTTAAGAAGGGAAAAACTGTTTTTT,CASSRTLRREKLFF
TRBV30,-,16,TRBJ1-5,-,TGTGCCTGGTCTACCGGACAGCCCGGAAGCAATCAGCCCCAGCATTTT,CAWSTGQPGSNQPQHF
TRBV15,-,15,TRBJ2-5,TRBD2,TGTGCCACCAGCATTGGCGGGAGGGCGTCGGAGACCCAGTACTTC,CATSIGGRASETQYF
TRBV9,-,15,TRBJ1-2,-,TGTGCCAGCAGCGGGCAACGGGAGGGAGGCTATGGCTACACCTTC,CASSGQREGGYGYTF
TRBV10-3,many,15,TRBJ1-3,-,TGTGCCATCAGTGATAGGAGGGGTTCGGGAAACACCATATATTTT,CAISDRRGSGNTIYF
TRBV7-6,-,17,TRBJ2-7,TRBD1,TGTGCCAGCAGCCGTTACCGAGGGGGACAGGAGTGCTACGAGCAGTACTTC,CASSRYRGGQECYEQYF
TRBV6-5,-,13,TRBJ2-2,TRBD2,TGTGCCAGCAACAAGCGGGGCACCGGGGAGCTGTTTTTT,CASNKRGTGELFF
TRBV6-4,few,16,TRBJ2-1,TRBD2,TGTGCCAGCAGTACCTGGACTAGCGCACATTTCAATGAGCAGTTCTTC,CASSTWTSAHFNEQFF
TRBV7-2,-,15,TRBJ2-2,TRBD2,TGTGCCAGCAGACTGCTAGCGGGAGGCGGCGGGGAGCTGTTTTTT,CASRLLAGGGGELFF
TRBV6-6,-,15,TRBJ1-1,TRBD1,TGTGCCAGCAGTCCGACAGGGATTGTGAACACTGAAGCTTTCTTT,CASSPTGIVNTEAFF
TRBV27,-,12,TRBJ1-1,-,TGTGCCAGCAGTTGGGGGGGCACTGAAGCTTTCTTT,CASSWGGTEAFF
TRBV19,-,15,TRBJ2-7,-,TGTGCCAGTAGTATATTGGCAGGGGAACCCTACGAGCAGTACTTC,CASSILAGEPYEQYF
TRBV13,-,13,TRBJ2-2,-,TGTGCCAGCAGCTCAGGGGCCACCGGGGAGCTGTTTTTT,CASSSGATGELFF
TRBV6-1,-,17,TRBJ1-4,-,TGTGCCAGCAGTGCAGCCACAGGGCTGGAGACTAATGAAAAACTGTTTTTT,CASSAATGLETNEKLFF
TRBV6-1,-,16,TRBJ2-3,-,TGTGCCAGCAGTGAAGATGGAAGGGGTAGCACAGATACGCAGTATTTT,CASSEDGRGSTDTQYF
TRBV27,-,15,TRBJ1-4,TRBD1,TGTGCCAGCAGTTCCCTAGGGGGCGCCGGTGAAAAACTGTTTTTT,CASSSLGGAGEKLFF
TRBV6-2/TRBV6-3,once,17,TRBJ2-1,TRBD2,TGTGCCAGCAGTTACTCGGGTAACGGGAGGGCGGGGAATGAGCAGTTCTTC,CASSYSGNGRAGNEQFF
TRBV28,-,12,TRBJ1-6,-,TGTGCCAGCACTCCGCCGGGTTCACCCCTCCACTTT,CASTPPGSPLHF
TRBV11-3,-,13,TRBJ2-5,-,TGTGCCAGCAGCACTTCTAGCGCCTCGACCCAGTACTTC,CASSTSSASTQYF
TRBV4-1,-,15,TRBJ1-2,-,TGCGCCAGCAGCCAAGATTCCGGGGGAAACTATGGCTACACCTTC,CASSQDSGGNYGYTF
TRBV19,-,16,TRBJ1-1,-,TGTGCCAGTAGGAAAGGGCGAGGGGGAGAAAGCACTGAAGCTTTCTTT,CASRKGRGGESTEAFF
TRBV12-3/TRBV12-4,-,11,TRBJ1-1,-,TGTGCCAGCAGTTTCTATCCTGAAGCTTTCTTT,CASSFYPEAFF
TRBV4-3,-,17,TRBJ2-1,TRBD2,TGCGCCAGCAGCCAAGATCTATTTCTAGCGGGAGGCAGTGAGCAGTTCTTC,CASSQDLFLAGGSEQFF
TRBV10-3,-,14,TRBJ2-1,TRBD2,TGTGCCATCAGAGGACTAGCGGGGTCCAATGAGCAGTTCTTC,CAIRGLAGSNEQFF
TRBV19,-,18,TRBJ1-2,-,TGTGCCAGTAGTCCCGAAGGGGTGAACCAACTTCTACTCTATGGCTACACCTTC,CASSPEGVNQLLLYGYTF
TRBV29-1,-,13,TRBJ2-7,-,TGCAGCGTTAACAGACAGGACTCCTACGAGCAGTACTTC,CSVNRQDSYEQYF
TRBV2,-,12,TRBJ2-3,-,TGTGCCAGCAACCCAAGCCTGGATACGCAGTATTTT,CASNPSLDTQYF
TRBV4-3,-,16,TRBJ1-1,TRBD1,TGCGCCAGCAGCCCCGGGACAGGGGGTATTTACACTGAAGCTTTCTTT,CASSPGTGGIYTEAFF
TRBV5-1,-,14,TRBJ1-2,TRBD1,TGCGCCAGCAGCCTGAACAGGGGGCTTGAGGGCTACACCTTC,CASSLNRGLEGYTF
TRBV7-3,-,14,TRBJ2-5,-,TGTGCCAGCAGCTTAGGGCAACGCCAAGAGACCCAGTACTTC,CASSLGQRQETQYF
TRBV6-5,-,15,TRBJ1-4,-,TGTGCCAGCTCAGGAGGGAGAGCGGATAATGAAAAACTGTTTTTT,CASSGGRADNEKLFF
TRBV21-1,-,14,TRBJ1-1,-,TGTGCCAGCAGCAAAGATGAGGGAAACACTGAAGCTTTCTTT,CASSKDEGNTEAFF
TRBV28,-,16,TRBJ2-3,TRBD2,TGTGCCAGCACCCCTTTCGCGGGAGGTCTCCAAGATACGCAGTATTTT,CASTPFAGGLQDTQYF
TRBV4-3,-,16,TRBJ2-7,-,TGCGCCAGCAGTCAAAGGGGTGGAGACAACTACTACGAGCAGTACTTC,CASSQRGGDNYYEQYF
TRBV7-6,few,15,TRBJ1-4,-,TGTGCCAGCAGCTTAGCCCCAACAACTAATGAAAAACTGTTTTTT,CASSLAPTTNEKLFF
TRBV3-1/TRBV3-2,-,16,TRBJ1-1,-,TGTGCCAGCAGCCAAGAGTTGACAGGTATTAACACTGAAGCTTTCTTT,CASSQELTGINTEAFF
TRBV11-2,-,12,TRBJ1-6,-,TGTGCCAGCAGCTTAGATCGAGGGACCCTCCACTTT,CASSLDRGTLHF
TRBV12-3/TRBV12-4,-,13,TRBJ2-3,-,TGTGCCAGCAACCGACTAGGCACAGATACGCAGTATTTT,CASNRLGTDTQYF
TRBV7-9,-,15,TRBJ1-1,-,TGTGCCAGCAGCCCGCGGGCCGCGATGAACACTGAAGCTTTCTTT,CASSPRAAMNTEAFF
TRBV29-1,-,13,TRBJ1-1,-,TGCAGCGTTTCGCAGGGAATGAACACTGAAGCTTTCTTT,CSVSQGMNTEAFF
TRBV27,-,11,TRBJ1-6,TRBD1,TGTGCCAGCCGACAGGGTTTCACCCTCCACTTT,CASRQGFTLHF
TRBV5-1,-,16,TRBJ2-1,TRBD2,TGCGCCAGCAGCTGGGTTCGAGCGGGGCGCTACAATGAGCAGTTCTTC,CASSWVRAGRYNEQFF
TRBV25-1,-,15,TRBJ2-2,TRBD2,TGTGCCAGCAGTCGGCCTAGCGGGGCCTCCGGGGAGCTGTTTTTT,CASSRPSGASGELFF
TRBV30,-,15,TRBJ1-2,-,TGTGCCTGCCCAACCGGAGGGCTCATAAACTATGGCTACACCTTC,CACPTGGLINYGYTF
TRBV10-3,-,14,TRBJ1-4,-,TGTGCCATCAGTGAGCTCAGGGAAGATGAAAAACTGTTTTTT,CAISELREDEKLFF
TRBV7-2,-,14,TRBJ1-1,TRBD1,TGTGCCAGCAGCTTCTCAGGGGGGAACACTGAAGCTTTCTTT,CASSFSGGNTEAFF
TRBV19,-,17,TRBJ2-3,TRBD2,TGTGCCAGTAGTCCAAGGACTAGCGGGAGGTACACAGATACGCAGTATTTT,CASSPRTSGRYTDTQYF
TRBV10-3,-,16,TRBJ2-1,TRBD2,TGTGCCATCAGTGAGTCGGTTGGGACTAGCGAAAATGAGCAGTTCTTC,CAISESVGTSENEQFF
TRBV7-9,-,15,TRBJ2-2,-,TGTGCCAGCAGCCACGACAGAACCAACACCGGGGAGCTGTTTTTT,CASSHDRTNTGELFF
TRBV4-3,-,14,TRBJ1-1,-,TGCGCCAGCAGCCAAGATGGAGGCTACACTGAAGCTTTCTTT,CASSQDGGYTEAFF
TRBV4-3,once,15,TRBJ1-1,TRBD1,TGCGCCAGCAGCCGGGCCGGGACAGGGTATACTGAAGCTTTCTTT,CASSRAGTGYTEAFF